The T cell receptor beta chain under discussion was sequenced for a study of cytomegalovirus exposure and HLA in healthy donors. Points from the study as a whole: As a later analysis showed, a missense DCLRE1C variant was linked to trimming of TCR beta V- and J-genes.

As for this clone: Its cognate antigen is unknown.

In the PCR, 60 Vbeta and 13 Jbeta primers were used. Original processing methods: A later analysis tallied 65 million to 85 million unique TCR beta chains, around 10 million of them shared. The method was immunoSEQ multiplex PCR; TCRdb's version includes in-frame clones alone and lacks a portion of them. V and J calls and clone size are copied from that table; D and trimming were computed from the DNA. The table has around 150,000 clones, approximately 77% seen once. The CDR3 is 15 residues long. Trimming shortened V by 3 bases and J by 6 bases, and 14 bases separated the two germline ends. Germline V gene data show CDR1 as ENHRY and CDR2 as SYGVKD.

V is TRBV10-3 and J is TRBJ2-2, with D possibly being TRBD1 (6 bases). The origin of this receptor is a woman aged 40-49 years in good health and CMV-seronegative. Material for sequencing was PBMCs. In DNA, the CDR3 is TGTGCCATCAGTGAAACAGGGCCATCCCCCGGGGAGCTGTTTTTT. Its translation is CAISETGPSPGELFF.